The entry below gives a single T cell receptor (beta chain) sequence along with its context. Its specificity is unknown. The data were produced by immunoSEQ multiplex PCR, yet TCRdb's version contains in-frame clones alone and is incomplete. The top ten clones hold around 2% of a sample with hundreds of thousands of clones, 55% to 85% of them seen once. The sample is drawn from a study of shared clonotypes between healthy human individuals. On the study more broadly: Aged 18 to 49, the donors were a couple of women and a few men. Each donor's CD8 memory used one plate, CD8 naive two, each CD4 subset three.

Broader study findings: Larger estimated richness was generally recorded for naive subsets relative to memory subsets.

Germline V gene sequence: CDR1 SGHRS, CDR2 YFSETQ. The V segment lost 3 bases and the J segment 4 bases; nucleotides outside the gene matches: 7. This CDR3 spans 14 amino acids. Everyone who donated was a Caucasian adult who lived in Nashville, Tennessee. The source material was memory CD4+ T cells sorted from blood. Subset here: CD45RA-negative fraction. The TCR was taken from a woman aged 30 to 39 in good health. The chain is built from TRBV5-1 and TRBJ2-7; TRBD2 aligns across 7 bases. The CDR3 bases are TGCGCCAGCAGCTGGTCGGGAGGTTTATACGAGCAGTACTTC. Amino acid sequence: CASSWSGGLYEQYF.